This T cell receptor (beta chain) was captured in a study of blood T cell repertoires in COVID-19. Study-wide context: PBMCs, B-cell-depleted T cells, or T cells were the source of the cDNA or gDNA that made up the material.

V gave up 3 bases and J gave up 3 bases, with 11 bases separating them. Germline V gene data show CDR1 as MGHDK and CDR2 as SYGVNS. There are 14 residues in the CDR3. TCRdb's table, derived via immunoSEQ multiplex PCR, lists solely in-frame clones and lacks some. The top ten clones hold more than 9.5% of a sample with 100,000 to 150,000 clones, roughly 86% of them seen once. Recruited during active infection, patients (from Seattle) were subsequently followed longitudinally. The source is an older woman with COVID-19, enrolled during active disease. The chain couples TRBV25-1 to TRBJ1-2; no clear D gene. Sequenced material: peripheral blood. Here the CDR3 DNA reads TGTGCCAGCAGTGAGCCCGGTCGGTACTATGGCTACACCTTC. Its protein is CASSEPGRYYGYTF.